Listed here are 15 T cell receptor beta chains from one sample, sequenced in a study of cytomegalovirus exposure and HLA in healthy donors. Sequencing was performed with immunoSEQ multiplex PCR; in TCRdb, only in-frame clones are kept and a portion is missing. The table shows 120,000 or so clones, with approximately 88% occurring only once. Sequencing input: PBMCs. The receptors shown here come from a woman in her 30s in good health and CMV-seropositive.

This clone has just a few counts. The V and J genes are TRBV18 and TRBJ2-1; D possibly corresponds to TRBD1 (6 bases). This CDR3 spans 16 amino acids. V was shortened by 3 bases and J by 0 bases, with 12 bases between the two germline ends. The germline V gene has CDR1 KGHSH and CDR2 LQKENI. The CDR3 reads CASSPNRASSYNEQFF. For the CDR3, the DNA is TGTGCCAGCTCACCCAACAGGGCGAGCTCCTACAATGAGCAGTTCTTC.

The genes are TRBV9 and TRBJ2-7, with no clear D. V lost 3 bases and J lost 2, with 6 bases in between. Germline V CDR1 and CDR2: SGDLS, YYNGEE. This CDR3 is 12 amino acids long. CDR3 loop: CASSGETYEQYF. The CDR3, as DNA: TGTGCCAGCAGCGGTGAGACCTACGAGCAGTACTTC.

The rearrangement joins TRBV7-3 to TRBJ2-3; TRBD1 agrees at 7 bases. Germline trimming cut 5 bases from V and 2 bases from J; bases unmatched to any gene: 4. The CDR3 extends over 14 amino acids. The germline V gene has CDR1 SGHTA and CDR2 FQGTGA. CDR3 in amino acids: CASSRDRDTDTQYF. CDR3 bases: TGTGCCAGCAGCCGGGACAGAGACACAGATACGCAGTATTTT.

This clone was seen a single time. The chain is built from TRBV5-6 and TRBJ2-1, with 11 bases aligning to TRBD2. CDR3 length: 14 amino acids. After removal of 7 bases from V and 7 bases from J, the junction contained 7 bases not matched to a gene. Germline-derived CDR1 and CDR2 are SGHDT and YYEEEE. CDR3 nucleotides: TGTGCCAGCGTTAGCGGGGGGGCACGTAATGAGCAGTTCTTC. Its protein product is CASVSGGARNEQFF.

This chain joins TRBV2 and TRBJ1-3, with 7 bases matching TRBD1. Germline values: CDR1 SNHLY, CDR2 FYNNEI. With V trimmed by 4 bases and J by 0 bases, 3 bases remained unmatched. The CDR3 runs to 15 residues. CDR3: CASSGDSYSGNTIYF. The DNA for the CDR3 is TGTGCCAGCAGTGGGGACAGTTACTCTGGAAACACCATATATTTT. The full variable domain, completed using reference TRBV2 and TRBJ1-3, is EPEVTQTPSHQVTQMGQEVILRCVPISNHLYFYWYRQILGQKVEFLVSFYNNEISEKSEIFDDQFSVERPDGSNFTLKIRSTKLEDSAMYFCASSGDSYSGNTIYFGEGSWLTVV.

V and J are TRBV13 and TRBJ1-5; 9 bases map to TRBD1. From germline, CDR1 is PRHDT and CDR2 FYEKMQ (reference sequence). The ends lost 5 bases at V and 4 bases at J; junction bases unmatched: 3. The CDR3 has 14 amino acids. CDR3 sequence: CASSQGQGNQPQHF. CDR3 bases: TGTGCCAGCAGCCAGGGACAGGGAAATCAGCCCCAGCATTTT. Supplemented by reference TRBV13 and TRBJ1-5, the full variable domain reads AAGVIQSPRHLIKEKRETATLKCYPIPRHDTVYWYQQGPGQDPQFLISFYEKMQSDKGSIPDRFSAQQFSDYHSELNMSSLELGDSALYFCASSQGQGNQPQHFGDGTRLSIL.

The count of this clone is one. The chain carries TRBV9 and TRBJ1-1; the D gene is possibly TRBD1 (5 bases). The germline V gene has CDR1 SGDLS and CDR2 YYNGEE. V was clipped by 3 bases and J by 6 bases, with 12 bases between them. CDR3 length: 13 residues. CDR3 loop: CASSAPDNSEAFF. CDR3 nucleotides: TGTGCCAGCAGCGCCCCGGACAATTCTGAAGCTTTCTTT. Using reference TRBV9 and TRBJ1-1 for the parts outside the CDR3, the full variable domain is DSGVTQTPKHLITATGQRVTLRCSPRSGDLSVYWYQQSLDQGLQFLIQYYNGEERAKGNILERFSAQQFPDLHSELNLSSLELGDSALYFCASSAPDNSEAFFGQGTRLTVV.

The rearrangement uses TRBV5-6 and TRBJ1-2; 7 nucleotides line up with TRBD1. The CDR3 runs to 14 residues. Germline loops: CDR1 SGHDT, CDR2 YYEEEE. The junction had 4 bases not matched to a gene; V was cut back by 0 bases and J by 5 bases. This CDR3 reads CASSLVGTAYGYTF. In DNA form, the CDR3 reads TGTGCCAGCAGCTTGGTCGGGACAGCTTATGGCTACACCTTC.

The gene calls are TRBV30 and TRBJ2-7, with 8 positions matching TRBD1. The CDR3 runs to 14 residues. The V gene end was trimmed by 7 bases and the J gene end by 1 base; junction bases not matched to a gene: 9. The germline V gene encodes CDR1 GTSNPN and CDR2 SVGIG (reference sequence). This chain's CDR3 is CALPGTGPSYEQYF. DNA of the CDR3: TGTGCCTTACCCGGGACAGGCCCGTCCTACGAGCAGTACTTC.

The genes are TRBV11-2 and TRBJ2-7, with a tentative D call TRBD1 (6 bases). The CDR3 consists of 14 residues. The germline CDR1 and CDR2 sequences are SGHAT and FQNNGV. The V gene lost 0 bases and the J gene lost 6 bases, with 12 bases spanning the gap. The CDR3 region has the DNA TGTGCCAGCAGCTTAGATCCGACAGGCGGCGAGCAGTACTTC. Residues: CASSLDPTGGEQYF.

In its sample, this clone was seen many times. The chain uses TRBV5-1 and TRBJ2-3; 7 bases line up with TRBD1. V lost 3 bases, J lost 0 bases, and 1 base stayed unmatched. CDR1 is SGHRS, CDR2 YFSETQ, per germline. The CDR3 is made up of 14 amino acids. CDR3 nucleotides: TGCGCCAGCAGCTGGGACAGTAGCACAGATACGCAGTATTTT. It translates to CASSWDSSTDTQYF.

The chain has TRBV27 and TRBJ1-5; TRBD1 agrees at 8 bases. The CDR3 has 16 residues. Germline V gene sequence: CDR1 MNHEY, CDR2 SMNVEV (reference sequence). V lost 4 bases, J lost 4 bases, and 9 bases stayed unmatched. The CDR3 spells CASSYQGTGSNQPQHF. DNA for the CDR3: TGTGCCAGCAGTTATCAAGGGACAGGATCGAATCAGCCCCAGCATTTT.

The chain joins TRBV10-3 to TRBJ1-1; D gene uncertain. The length of the CDR3 is 12 residues. Trimming stripped 4 bases from V and 7 bases from J, with 10 bases between. Germline V gene sequence: CDR1 ENHRY, CDR2 SYGVKD. The CDR3 loop is CAISGVEDEAFF. The DNA for the CDR3 is TGTGCCATCAGTGGGGTGGAGGATGAAGCTTTCTTT.

The chain has TRBV6-5 and TRBJ1-2; D may be TRBD1 (6 bases). The length of the CDR3 is 14 residues. V was cut by 5 bases and J by 4 bases, with 14 bases left in between. Germline CDR1 is MNHEY and CDR2 is SVGAGI. CDR3 amino acids: CASSATGRVYGYTF. CDR3 sequence (DNA): TGTGCCAGCAGTGCCACAGGGAGGGTCTATGGCTACACCTTC.

In this sample, this clone is medium-sized. This chain connects TRBV5-5 to TRBJ2-1; D gene ambiguous. The length of the CDR3 is 13 residues. Germline values: CDR1 SGHKS, CDR2 YYEKEE (reference sequence). V gave up 0 bases and J gave up 4 bases, with 5 bases separating them. The CDR3, as DNA: TGTGCCAGCAGCTTGGGCGAGTACAATGAGCAGTTCTTC. Translating gives CASSLGEYNEQFF.